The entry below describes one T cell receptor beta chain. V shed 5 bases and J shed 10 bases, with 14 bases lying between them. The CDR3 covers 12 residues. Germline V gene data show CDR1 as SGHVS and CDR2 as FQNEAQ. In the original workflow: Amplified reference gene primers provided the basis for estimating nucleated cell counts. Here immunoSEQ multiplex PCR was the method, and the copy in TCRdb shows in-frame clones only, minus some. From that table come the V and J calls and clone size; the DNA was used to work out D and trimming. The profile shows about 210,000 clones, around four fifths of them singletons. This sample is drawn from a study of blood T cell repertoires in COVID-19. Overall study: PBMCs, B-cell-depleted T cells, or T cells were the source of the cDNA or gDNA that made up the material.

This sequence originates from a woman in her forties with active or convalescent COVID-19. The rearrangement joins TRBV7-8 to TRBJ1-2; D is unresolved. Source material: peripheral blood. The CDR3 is CASSLKPHFYTF. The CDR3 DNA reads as TGTGCCAGCAGCCTAAAACCCCACTTCTACACCTTC.